This T cell receptor beta chain originates from a study of human T cells and chemical hapten exposure. The overall study: 2% DPC applied to a 2 cm by 2 cm arm area sensitized donors. Findings and caveats of the study: Healthy people's immune response may differ from that of the donors, who had alopecia. While controls formed fewer of them, expanded TCRs formed significantly more large CDR3 similarity clusters.

TCRdb reprocessed the RACE reads with MiXCR, giving one entry per CDR3 protein. The sample has roughly 360,000 distinct CDR3 sequences, more than 4.5% seen once. This clonotype was counted at least ten times. The target antigen is unknown. Described time point: patch test 1, 2 weeks after DPC sensitization. As to treatment: therapeutic diphenylcyclopropenone sensitization with weekly scalp DPC. Donation of samples came from alopecia patients who were 18 to 70 years old and suitable for DPC. The CDR3 has 14 residues. Per the germline V gene, CDR1 is SGHAT and CDR2 is FQNNGV. Deletions cut 3 bases from V and 2 bases from J, with 11 bases between.

This sequence joins TRBV11-2 and TRBJ2-7; tentative D call: TRBD2 (5 bases). This TCR came from a woman between 45 and 60 years old with alopecia areata. Some clones in this sample may be carry-over from other donors' samples. Sequenced material: whole blood, taken in connection with sensitization to the hapten diphenylcyclopropenone (DPC). CDR3 residues: CASSFGNSAYEQYF. The CDR3 DNA follows: TGTGCCAGCAGCTTCGGGAACAGTGCCTACGAGCAGTACTTC. Combining the CDR3 with reference TRBV11-2 and TRBJ2-7 gives the whole variable domain EAGVAQSPRYKIIEKRQSVAFWCNPISGHATLYWYQQILGQGPKLLIQFQNNGVVDDSQLPKDRFSAERLKGVDSTLKIQPAKLEDSAVYLCASSFGNSAYEQYFGPGTRLTVT.